This entry lists 30 T cell receptor beta chains sequenced from one sample in a study of cytomegalovirus exposure and HLA in healthy donors. The protocol was immunoSEQ multiplex PCR, while the TCRdb copy is restricted to in-frame clones and leaves out a portion. This table holds 170,000 or so clones, 85% found once. The sequenced material came from PBMCs. Source of these receptors: a man aged 18 to 29 in good health and CMV-seropositive.

The chain combines TRBV11-2 with TRBJ1-4; 11 nucleotides agree with TRBD1. This CDR3 has 15 amino acids. Germline-derived CDR1 and CDR2 are SGHAT and FQNNGV. Germline trimming cut 1 base from V and 7 bases from J; bases unmatched to any gene: 2. CDR3 sequence reads: CASSLGTGGGEKLFF. The CDR3 DNA reads as TGTGCCAGCAGCTTAGGGACAGGGGGCGGTGAAAAACTGTTTTTT.

The chain recombines TRBV19 with TRBJ1-4; 7 bases are a match to TRBD1. This CDR3 spans 14 amino acids. The V and J ends lost 8 bases and 3 bases, in that order; junction bases with no gene match: 6. Germline V lookup: CDR1 LNHDA, CDR2 SQIVND (reference sequence). The CDR3 sequence: CASQLQGANEKLFF. Written as DNA, the CDR3 is TGTGCCAGTCAGCTCCAGGGGGCTAATGAAAAACTGTTTTTT.

As DNA, the CDR3 is TGTGCCAGCAGCTTGCCCCGGGAGCCCTACGAGCAGTACTTC. This encodes CASSLPREPYEQYF. This chain uses TRBV5-4 with TRBJ2-7; a possible D gene is TRBD2 (6 bases). CDR3 length equals 14 residues. CDR1 is SGHNT and CDR2 is YYREEE in the germline V gene (reference sequence). Trimming stripped 1 base from V and 2 bases from J, with 10 bases between.

The chain has TRBV4-1 and TRBJ2-1; possibly TRBD2 for D (7 bases). Trimming shortened V by 5 bases and J by 5 bases, and 16 bases separated the two germline ends. Germline-derived CDR1 and CDR2 are MGHRA and YSYEKL. The CDR3 extends over 15 amino acids. CDR3 residues: CASSYREGEHNEQFF. As DNA, the CDR3 is TGCGCCAGCAGCTACAGGGAGGGGGAACACAATGAGCAGTTCTTC.

V and J are TRBV27 and TRBJ2-7; the match to TRBD2 covers 10 bases. The CDR3 totals 14 residues. Unmatched junction bases numbered 2, after V lost 6 bases and J lost 0 bases. Germline V gene sequence: CDR1 MNHEY, CDR2 SMNVEV (reference sequence). Written as DNA, the CDR3 is TGTGCCAGCAGACTAGCGGGAAGCTCCTACGAGCAGTACTTC. This gives the protein CASRLAGSSYEQYF.

The chain joins TRBV6-1 to TRBJ1-4, with 8 nucleotides matching TRBD1. J was trimmed by 2 bases and V by 3 bases; bases with no gene match: 5. There are 16 residues in the CDR3. CDR1 is MNHNS, CDR2 SASEGT, per germline. This CDR3 is CASSETQGGTNEKLFF. The CDR3 coding sequence is TGTGCCAGCAGTGAGACACAGGGGGGCACTAATGAAAAACTGTTTTTT.

V and J are TRBV6-5 and TRBJ1-3; D perhaps matches TRBD1 (5 bases). Germline assignment: CDR1 MNHEY and CDR2 SVGAGI. There are 12 residues in the CDR3. The ends were cut back, 7 bases at V and 6 bases at J, with 10 bases in the middle. The CDR3 DNA is TGTGCCAGCAAGGGGATCGAAAACACCATATATTTT. This encodes CASKGIENTIYF.

CDR3 loop: CASSLDPPGQGGGNTEAFF. The CDR3 nucleotides are TGTGCCAGCAGCTTAGATCCGCCCGGGCAGGGGGGAGGGAACACTGAAGCTTTCTTT. V is TRBV11-3 and J is TRBJ1-1; the match to TRBD1 covers 7 bases. V was pared by 0 bases and J by 1 base, with 14 bases of the junction left unmatched. Germline V lookup: CDR1 SGHNT, CDR2 YENEEA. The CDR3 has 19 amino acids.

The rearrangement joins TRBV5-5 to TRBJ1-6; 9 bases fit TRBD1. With V trimmed by 3 bases and J by 7 bases, 5 bases remained unmatched. CDR3 length equals 15 residues. Germline V gene data show CDR1 as SGHKS and CDR2 as YYEKEE (reference sequence). CDR3 bases: TGTGCCAGCAGCTGGGGACAGGGAAGAAATTCACCCCTCCACTTT. Translation: CASSWGQGRNSPLHF.

The chain uses TRBV27 and TRBJ2-6; the D gene is possibly TRBD2 (6 bases). Trimming cost V 3 bases and J 0 bases, with 12 bases left between them. The CDR3 contains 17 residues. The germline V gene encodes CDR1 MNHEY and CDR2 SMNVEV (reference sequence). CDR3 DNA: TGTGCCAGCAGTTTCGGGGGACTGGGCTCTGGGGCCAACGTCCTGACTTTC. Protein sequence: CASSFGGLGSGANVLTF.

This clone showed up just once. This rearrangement joins TRBV2 to TRBJ2-2; perhaps TRBD2 as D (6 bases). The germline V gene has CDR1 SNHLY and CDR2 FYNNEI. V lost 7 bases and J 6 bases, leaving 12 bases between the germline ends. The CDR3 contains 13 residues. The DNA of the CDR3 is TGTGCCAGCACTCCCCTAGCGCCCGGGGAGCTGTTTTTT. As protein: CASTPLAPGELFF. Filled out from reference TRBV2 and TRBJ2-2, the complete variable domain reads EPEVTQTPSHQVTQMGQEVILRCVPISNHLYFYWYRQILGQKVEFLVSFYNNEISEKSEIFDDQFSVERPDGSNFTLKIRSTKLEDSAMYFCASTPLAPGELFFGEGSRLTVL.

In this sample, this clone turned up once. The genes are TRBV6-5 and TRBJ2-2; 14 bases align to TRBD2. Per germline, CDR1 MNHEY and CDR2 SVGAGI. The CDR3 contains 15 residues. Germline trimming cut 4 bases from V and 8 bases from J; bases unmatched to any gene: 3. The CDR3 coding sequence is TGTGCCAGCAGTTCTGGGACTAGCGGGGGTGGGGAGCTGTTTTTT. This gives the protein CASSSGTSGGGELFF.

The chain links TRBV5-6 to TRBJ1-2; tentatively, D is TRBD1 (5 bases). The V gene's germline CDR1 is SGHDT and CDR2 YYEEEE. The CDR3 runs 12 residues. The V and J ends lost 1 base and 4 bases respectively, with 5 bases between them. CDR3 region: CASSLTGYGYTF. CDR3 coding DNA: TGTGCCAGCAGCTTGACAGGCTATGGCTACACCTTC.

This chain joins TRBV11-2 and TRBJ1-2, with D unresolved. This CDR3 comprises 12 residues. Germline CDR1 is SGHAT and CDR2 is FQNNGV. The V and J ends lost 5 bases and 4 bases respectively, with 8 bases between them. DNA of the CDR3: TGTGCCAGCAGCCCCGACTCCTATGGCTACACCTTC. Translating it yields CASSPDSYGYTF.

The V call is TRBV4-1, the J call TRBJ1-3; D call uncertain. The germline CDR1 and CDR2 sequences are MGHRA and YSYEKL. The CDR3 is 15 amino acids. V was shortened by 5 bases and J by 1 base, with 12 bases between the two germline ends. The CDR3 sequence: CASSLRSGSGNTIYF. DNA for the CDR3: TGCGCCAGCAGCTTACGGAGCGGATCTGGAAACACCATATATTTT.

The CDR3 DNA reads as TGTGCCAGCAGTGAAGAAACAGCCTATGGCTACACCTTC. Amino acid sequence: CASSEETAYGYTF. This chain joins TRBV2 and TRBJ1-2, with D unclear. The CDR3 has 13 amino acids. V was clipped by 1 base and J by 4 bases, with 7 bases between them. Germline CDR1 SNHLY, CDR2 FYNNEI.

The genes are TRBV18 and TRBJ2-3; TRBD2 agrees at 9 bases. Germline CDR1 is KGHSH and CDR2 is LQKENI. With V trimmed by 1 base and J by 0 bases, 11 bases remained unmatched. The CDR3 length is 19 residues. CDR3 sequence: CASSPLIGLAGISTDTQYF. The CDR3 nucleotides read TGTGCCAGCTCACCACTCATTGGCCTAGCGGGGATTAGCACAGATACGCAGTATTTT.

This sequence joins TRBV28 and TRBJ1-2; D is unclear. There are 13 residues in the CDR3. V was cut by 4 bases and J by 8 bases, with 14 bases left in between. CDR1 and CDR2 from the germline V gene are MDHEN and SYDVKM. Written as DNA, the CDR3 is TGTGCCAGCAGTTCCGGGGTTATTGTCGGCTACACCTTC. Its protein is CASSSGVIVGYTF.

The rearrangement links TRBV13 to TRBJ2-3; TRBD2 matches 10 bases. J lost 3 bases, V lost 1 base, and 1 base had no gene match. The CDR3 runs to 15 residues. Germline V gene sequence: CDR1 PRHDT, CDR2 FYEKMQ (reference sequence). As DNA, the CDR3 is TGTGCCAGCAGCTTAGCTAGCGGGAGTACAGATACGCAGTATTTT. It codes for CASSLASGSTDTQYF.

Written as DNA, the CDR3 is TGTGCCTGGAGTGTACGGGTCGAGTCCTACGAGCAGTACTTC. Translation: CAWSVRVESYEQYF. This chain links TRBV30 with TRBJ2-7; D unresolved. CDR3 length equals 14 residues. Trimming took off 0 bases at V and 1 base at J, with 10 bases between the two ends. Germline V gene data show CDR1 as GTSNPN and CDR2 as SVGIG (reference sequence).

This chain connects TRBV7-9 to TRBJ1-1, with a tentative D call TRBD1 (6 bases). Germline V gives CDR1 SEHNR, CDR2 FQNEAQ (reference sequence). V lost 4 bases, J lost 6 bases, and 15 bases lay in between. This CDR3 contains 14 residues. The DNA of the CDR3 is TGTGCCAGCAGCTCAGGGGTAGGGACGGCTGAAGCTTTCTTT. As protein: CASSSGVGTAEAFF.

This rearrangement joins TRBV27 to TRBJ1-2, with a tentative D call TRBD1 (6 bases). Trimming stripped 5 bases from V and 5 bases from J, with 12 bases between. The CDR3 has 13 amino acids. The germline V gene has CDR1 MNHEY and CDR2 SMNVEV (reference sequence). CDR3 region: CASSIQGGYGYTF. CDR3 bases: TGTGCCAGCAGTATACAGGGCGGGTATGGCTACACCTTC.

The chain has TRBV28 and TRBJ2-7, with D perhaps TRBD1 (6 bases). This CDR3 is built from 14 residues. CDR1 MDHEN and CDR2 SYDVKM come from the germline V gene. V was trimmed by 4 bases and J by 7 bases, leaving 17 bases between them. CDR3: CASSSPTGPGEQYF. The CDR3 DNA reads TGTGCCAGCAGTTCTCCGACAGGACCGGGGGAGCAGTACTTC.

This chain links TRBV4-2 with TRBJ2-7, with 11 bases matching TRBD2. This CDR3 is 16 amino acids long. Trimming removed 3 bases from V and 2 bases from J; junction bases left unmatched: 6. Looked up from germline, CDR1 is LGHNA and CDR2 is YNFKEQ. The CDR3 region has the DNA TGTGCCAGCAGCCATTCACTAGCGGGGGAGACCTACGAGCAGTACTTC. Its translation is CASSHSLAGETYEQYF.

The CDR3 protein is CAISEGSGRAGEQYF. CDR3 DNA sequence: TGTGCCATCAGTGAGGGAAGCGGGAGGGCGGGCGAGCAGTACTTC. The rearrangement uses TRBV10-3 and TRBJ2-7; 10 nucleotides agree with TRBD2. The CDR3 contains 15 residues. Germline V gene sequence: CDR1 ENHRY, CDR2 SYGVKD. J gave up 6 bases and V 2 bases, and 7 bases lay outside the gene matches.

This clone was counted a few times. The chain has TRBV27 and TRBJ2-1, with a tentative D call TRBD2 (6 bases). Trimming took 5 bases from V and 9 from J, leaving 20 bases between them. This CDR3 comprises 15 residues. CDR1 is MNHEY, CDR2 SMNVEV, per germline (reference sequence). The CDR3 loop is CASSGPFGGSGEQFF. CDR3 coding DNA: TGTGCCAGCAGTGGTCCCTTCGGGGGATCGGGTGAGCAGTTCTTC.

The rearrangement joins TRBV9 to TRBJ2-2; tentatively, D is TRBD1 (6 bases). Trimming removed 0 bases from V and 0 bases from J, with 9 bases in between. The CDR3 spans 16 residues. Germline V lookup: CDR1 SGDLS, CDR2 YYNGEE. This chain's CDR3 is CASSVVAGANTGELFF. In DNA, the CDR3 is TGTGCCAGCAGCGTAGTAGCAGGGGCGAACACCGGGGAGCTGTTTTTT.

CDR3 sequence (DNA): TGCGCCAGCAGCTTGAGCCTAGCGGGAGAGGGTACGCAGTATTTT. It specifies CASSLSLAGEGTQYF. This chain joins TRBV5-1 and TRBJ2-3; 10 bases align to TRBD2. Trimming cost V 1 base and J 8 bases; bases outside gene matches: 7. The CDR3 contains 15 residues. Per the germline V gene, CDR1 is SGHRS and CDR2 is YFSETQ.

V usage is TRBV7-9 and J usage is TRBJ1-3; 7 nucleotides line up with TRBD1. After removal of 1 base from V and 8 bases from J, the junction contained 5 bases not matched to a gene. There are 14 residues in the CDR3. The germline V gene has CDR1 SEHNR and CDR2 FQNEAQ (reference sequence). The CDR3 is CASSLDTGAHTIYF. The CDR3 DNA follows: TGTGCCAGCAGCTTAGACACAGGGGCCCACACCATATATTTT.

This chain uses TRBV15 with TRBJ2-3, with 8 bases that match TRBD2. Germline CDR1 LNHNV, CDR2 YYDKDF (reference sequence). CDR3 size: 13 residues. CDR3 amino acids: CATGGVSTDTQYF. DNA of the CDR3: TGTGCTACGGGGGGGGTTAGCACAGATACGCAGTATTTT.